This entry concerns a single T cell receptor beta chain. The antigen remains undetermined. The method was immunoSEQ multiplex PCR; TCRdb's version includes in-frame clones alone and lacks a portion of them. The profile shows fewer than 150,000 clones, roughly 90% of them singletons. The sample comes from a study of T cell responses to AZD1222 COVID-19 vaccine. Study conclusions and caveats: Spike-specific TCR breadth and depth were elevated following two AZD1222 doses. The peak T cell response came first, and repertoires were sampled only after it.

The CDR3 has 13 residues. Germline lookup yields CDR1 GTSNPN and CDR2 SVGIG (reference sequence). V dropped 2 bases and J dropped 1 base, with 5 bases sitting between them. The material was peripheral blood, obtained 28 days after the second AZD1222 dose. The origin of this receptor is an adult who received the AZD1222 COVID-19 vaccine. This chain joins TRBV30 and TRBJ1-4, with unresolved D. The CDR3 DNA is TGTGCCTGGAGTAAGGGAACTAATGAAAAACTGTTTTTT. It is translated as CAWSKGTNEKLFF.